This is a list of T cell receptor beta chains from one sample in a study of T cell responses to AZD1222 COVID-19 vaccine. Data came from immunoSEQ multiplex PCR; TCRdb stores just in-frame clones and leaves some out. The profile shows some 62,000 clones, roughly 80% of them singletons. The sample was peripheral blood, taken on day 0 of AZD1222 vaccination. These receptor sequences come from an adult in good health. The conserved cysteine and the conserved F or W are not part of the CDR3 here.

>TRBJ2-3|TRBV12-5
ASGLFLAVSQY
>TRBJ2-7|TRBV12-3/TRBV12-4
ASNGDSYEQY
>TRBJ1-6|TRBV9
ASSSDWASYNSPLH
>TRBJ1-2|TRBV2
ASRQGADYGYT
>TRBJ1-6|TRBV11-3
ASMKTTSYNSPLH
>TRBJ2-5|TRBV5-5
ASSLTGTGGWETQY
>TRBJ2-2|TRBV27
ASSFPPKAGGELF
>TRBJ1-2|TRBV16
ASSSQGAGYGYT
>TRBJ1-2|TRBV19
ASSLSLRVTGGYT
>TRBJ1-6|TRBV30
AWSPPNREDSPLH
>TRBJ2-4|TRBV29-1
SVEELDAAKNIQY
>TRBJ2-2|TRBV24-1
ATSRTGNTGELF
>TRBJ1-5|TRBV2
ASSATGRITTNQPQH
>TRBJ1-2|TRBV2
ASSETLLQGLYGYT
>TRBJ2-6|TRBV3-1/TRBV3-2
ASSQEATSASGANVLT
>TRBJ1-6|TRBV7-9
ASSWGQGVHSPLH
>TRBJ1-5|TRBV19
AGGSNQPQH
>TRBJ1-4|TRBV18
ASFRDNGEKLF
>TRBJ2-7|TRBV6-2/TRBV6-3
ASSYSHSIPYEQY
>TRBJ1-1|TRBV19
ASTNSYRDSSTEAF
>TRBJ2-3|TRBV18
ASSRSTDTQY
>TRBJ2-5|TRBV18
ASSLGAETQY
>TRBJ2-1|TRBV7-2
ASSSQVSGGTEQF
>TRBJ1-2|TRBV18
ASSPEGGHGYT
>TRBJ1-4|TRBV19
ASSGLGAVSEKLF
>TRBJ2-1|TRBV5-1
ASSLGLAGASSYNEQF
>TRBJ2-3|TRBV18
ASSPTGTLLTDTQY
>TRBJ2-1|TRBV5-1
ASRYREGLNEQF
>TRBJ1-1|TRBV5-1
ASSLGPVTEAF
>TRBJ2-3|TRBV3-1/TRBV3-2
ASSPSTDTQY
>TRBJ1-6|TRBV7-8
ASSRKDSLSLH
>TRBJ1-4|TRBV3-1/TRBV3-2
ASSQGQQVNEKLF
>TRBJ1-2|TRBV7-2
ASSLAGPGPTNYGYT
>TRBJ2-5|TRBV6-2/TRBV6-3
ASSALGGAETQY
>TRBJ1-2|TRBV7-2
ASSSSTGTSGYT
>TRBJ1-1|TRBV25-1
ASTPLGKGREAF
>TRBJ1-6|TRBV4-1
ASSRTEPNSPLH
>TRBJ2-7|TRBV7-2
ASSLGLKSYEQY
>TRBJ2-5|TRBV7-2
ASSFKTTGTQETQY
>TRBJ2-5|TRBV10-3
AIGTGQETQY
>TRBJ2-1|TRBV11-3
ASSLAGLINEQF
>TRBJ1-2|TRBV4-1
ASSHGDGYT
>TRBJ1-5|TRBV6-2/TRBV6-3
ASSRDRGPFSNQPQH
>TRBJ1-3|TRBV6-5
ASSLGDTIY
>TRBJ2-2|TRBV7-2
ASSLMGAGELF
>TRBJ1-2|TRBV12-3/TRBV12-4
ASARDRGNGYT
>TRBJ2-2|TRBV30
AWSNGQFTGELF
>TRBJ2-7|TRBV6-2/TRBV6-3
ASSIGWDISYEQY